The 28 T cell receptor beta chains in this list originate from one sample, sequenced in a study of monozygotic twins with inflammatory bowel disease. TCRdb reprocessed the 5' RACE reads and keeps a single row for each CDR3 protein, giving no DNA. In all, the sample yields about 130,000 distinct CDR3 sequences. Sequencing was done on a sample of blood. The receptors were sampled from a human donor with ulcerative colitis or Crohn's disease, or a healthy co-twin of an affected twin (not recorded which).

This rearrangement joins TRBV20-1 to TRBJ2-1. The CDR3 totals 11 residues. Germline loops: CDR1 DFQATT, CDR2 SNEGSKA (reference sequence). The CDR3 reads CSALNGCQQFF.

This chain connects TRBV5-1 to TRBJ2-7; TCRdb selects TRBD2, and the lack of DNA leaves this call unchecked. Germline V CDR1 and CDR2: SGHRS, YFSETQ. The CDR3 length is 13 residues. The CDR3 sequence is CASGREYSYEQYF.

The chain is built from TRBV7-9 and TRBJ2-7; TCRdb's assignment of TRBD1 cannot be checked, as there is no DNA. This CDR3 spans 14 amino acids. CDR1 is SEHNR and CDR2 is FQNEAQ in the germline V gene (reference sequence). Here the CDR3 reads CASSIDGHSYEQYF.

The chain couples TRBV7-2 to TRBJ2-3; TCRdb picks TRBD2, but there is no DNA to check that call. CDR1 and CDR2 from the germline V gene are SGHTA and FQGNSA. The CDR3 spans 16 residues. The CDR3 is CASSNGGRGGTDTQYF.

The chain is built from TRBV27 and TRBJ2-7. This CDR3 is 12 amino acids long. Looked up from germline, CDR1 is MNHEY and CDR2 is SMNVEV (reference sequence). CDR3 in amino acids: CASSGVGYEQYF.

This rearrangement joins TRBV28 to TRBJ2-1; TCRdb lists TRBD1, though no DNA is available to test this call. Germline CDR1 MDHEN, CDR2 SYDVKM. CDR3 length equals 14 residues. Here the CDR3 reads CASKPGQTNNEQFF. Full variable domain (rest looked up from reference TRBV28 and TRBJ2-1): DVKVTQSSRYLVKRTGEKVFLECVQDMDHENMFWYRQDPGLGLRLIYFSYDVKMKEKGDIPEGYSVSREKKERFSLILESASTNQTSMYLCASKPGQTNNEQFFGPGTRLTVL.

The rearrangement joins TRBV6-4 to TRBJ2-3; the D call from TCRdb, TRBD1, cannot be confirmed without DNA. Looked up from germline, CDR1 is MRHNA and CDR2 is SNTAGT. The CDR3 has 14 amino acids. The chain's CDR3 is CASKERVVADTQYF.

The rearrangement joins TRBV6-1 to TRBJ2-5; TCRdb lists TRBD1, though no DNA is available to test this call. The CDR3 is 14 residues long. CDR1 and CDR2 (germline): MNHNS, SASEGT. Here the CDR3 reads CASRDGWQGETQYF.

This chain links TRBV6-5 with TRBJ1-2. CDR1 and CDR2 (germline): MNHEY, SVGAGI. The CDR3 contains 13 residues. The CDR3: CASSPVLARGYTF.

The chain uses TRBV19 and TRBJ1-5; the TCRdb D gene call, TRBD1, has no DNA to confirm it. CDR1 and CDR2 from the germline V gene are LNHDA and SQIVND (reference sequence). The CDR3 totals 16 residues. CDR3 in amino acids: CASTPRDRDPNQPQHF. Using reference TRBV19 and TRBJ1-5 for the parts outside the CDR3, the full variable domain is DGGITQSPKYLFRKEGQNVTLSCEQNLNHDAMYWYRQDPGQGLRLIYYSQIVNDFQKGDIAEGYSVSREKKESFPLTVTSAQKNPTAFYLCASTPRDRDPNQPQHFGDGTRLSIL.

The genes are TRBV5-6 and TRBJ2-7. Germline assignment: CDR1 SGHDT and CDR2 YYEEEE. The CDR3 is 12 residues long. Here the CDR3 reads CASRAWNYEQYF.

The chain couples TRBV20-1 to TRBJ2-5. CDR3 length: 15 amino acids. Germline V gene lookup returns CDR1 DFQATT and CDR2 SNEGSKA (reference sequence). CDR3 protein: CSARNLRRDQETQYF.

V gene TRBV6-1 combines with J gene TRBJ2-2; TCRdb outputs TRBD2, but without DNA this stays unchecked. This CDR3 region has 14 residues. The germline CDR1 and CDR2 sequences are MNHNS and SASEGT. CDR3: CASSEVRAAGELFF.

CDR3 sequence: CSIEGQKNTEAFF. The V call is TRBV29-1, the J call TRBJ1-1; without DNA, the TCRdb call of TRBD1 cannot be checked. CDR3 length equals 13 residues. In germline, CDR1 is SQVTM, CDR2 ANQGSEA.

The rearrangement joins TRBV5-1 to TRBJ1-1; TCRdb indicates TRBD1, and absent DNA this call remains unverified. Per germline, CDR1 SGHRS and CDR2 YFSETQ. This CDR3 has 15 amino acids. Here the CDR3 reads CASSFGTGMNTEAFF.

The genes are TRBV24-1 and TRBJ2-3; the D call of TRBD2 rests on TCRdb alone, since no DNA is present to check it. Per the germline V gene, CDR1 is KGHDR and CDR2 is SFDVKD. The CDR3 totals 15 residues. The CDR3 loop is CATSGTSGRVNTQYF.

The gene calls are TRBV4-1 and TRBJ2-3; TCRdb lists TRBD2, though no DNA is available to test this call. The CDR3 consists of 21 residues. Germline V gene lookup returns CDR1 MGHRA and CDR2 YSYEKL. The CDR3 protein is CASSQDRPLRFWMAGTDTQYF.

The CDR3: CASTWTGGNEQFF. The chain uses TRBV6-5 and TRBJ2-1; TCRdb outputs TRBD1, but without DNA this stays unchecked. The CDR3 sequence is 13 residues long. Germline assignment: CDR1 MNHEY and CDR2 SVGAGI.

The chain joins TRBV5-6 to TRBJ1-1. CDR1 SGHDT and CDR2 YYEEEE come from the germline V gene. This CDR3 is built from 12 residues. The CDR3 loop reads CASSLEGGEAFF.

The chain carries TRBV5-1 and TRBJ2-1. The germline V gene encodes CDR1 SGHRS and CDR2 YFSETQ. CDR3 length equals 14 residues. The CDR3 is CASSLGISYNEQFF.

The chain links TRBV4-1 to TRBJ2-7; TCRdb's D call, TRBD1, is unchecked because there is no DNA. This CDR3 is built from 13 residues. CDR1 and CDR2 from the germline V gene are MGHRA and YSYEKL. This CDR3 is CASSQLGAREQYF.

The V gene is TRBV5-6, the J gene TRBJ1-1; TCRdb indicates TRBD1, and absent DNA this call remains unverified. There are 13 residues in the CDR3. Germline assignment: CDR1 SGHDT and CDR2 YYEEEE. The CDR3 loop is CASSSEGRIEAFF.

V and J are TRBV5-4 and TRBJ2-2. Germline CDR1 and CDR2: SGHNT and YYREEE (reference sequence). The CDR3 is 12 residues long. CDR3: CASSFGDGELFF.

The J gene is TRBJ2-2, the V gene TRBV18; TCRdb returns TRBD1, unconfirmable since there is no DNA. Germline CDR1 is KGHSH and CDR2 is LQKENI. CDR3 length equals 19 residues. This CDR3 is CASSLKTGTPFANTGELFF.

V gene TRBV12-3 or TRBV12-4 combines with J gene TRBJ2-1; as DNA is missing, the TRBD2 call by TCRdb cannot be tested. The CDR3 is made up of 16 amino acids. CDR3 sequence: CASSWGLAGTYNEQFF.

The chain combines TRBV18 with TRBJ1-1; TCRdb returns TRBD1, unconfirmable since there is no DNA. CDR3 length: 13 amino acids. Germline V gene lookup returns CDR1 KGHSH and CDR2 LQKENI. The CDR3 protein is CASSIQGNTEAFF.

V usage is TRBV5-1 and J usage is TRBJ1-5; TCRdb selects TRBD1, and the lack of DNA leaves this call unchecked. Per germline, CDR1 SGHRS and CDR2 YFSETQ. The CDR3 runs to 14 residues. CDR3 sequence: CASSFGGENQPQHF.

The CDR3 loop is CASSRNPQGSNTGELFF. This chain links TRBV5-1 with TRBJ2-2. Per the germline V gene, CDR1 is SGHRS and CDR2 is YFSETQ. This CDR3 is 17 amino acids long. Looking up the rest from reference TRBV5-1 and TRBJ2-2 gives the full variable domain: KAGVTQTPRYLIKTRGQQVTLSCSPISGHRSVSWYQQTPGQGLQFLFEYFSETQRNKGNFPGRFSGRQFSNSRSEMNVSTLELGDSALYLCASSRNPQGSNTGELFFGEGSRLTVL.